These 8 T cell receptor beta chains were sequenced from one sample in a study of vaccination effects on CD4 cells after COVID-19. Produced via immunoSEQ multiplex PCR; TCRdb's table is partial and in-frame only. This sample has approximately 37,000 clones, with 73% found just once. These receptors lack a known antigen. Expansion with viral peptide pools was applied to antigen-specific CD4+ T cells by the ViraFEST assay prior to sequencing. When ten to eleven days of culture had elapsed, CD4+ T cells were isolated. This individual contracted SARS-CoV-2 between March and December 2020, as verified by PCR. Here the sequenced sample was CD4+ T cells from PBMCs cultured with a peptide pool, taken before COVID-19 vaccination. The receptors were sampled from a human donor who had a prior SARS-CoV-2 infection.

V usage is TRBV7-9 and J usage is TRBJ1-1; no clear D. The CDR3 extends over 14 amino acids. The ends were cut back, 5 bases at V and 3 bases at J, with 13 bases in the middle. CDR1 is SEHNR, CDR2 FQNEAQ, per germline (reference sequence). The CDR3 DNA is TGTGCCAGCAGCCGCGGCAGGTTGGACACTGAAGCTTTCTTT. Its protein is CASSRGRLDTEAFF. The full variable domain, with the rest looked up from reference TRBV7-9 and TRBJ1-1, is DTGVSQNPRHKITKRGQNVTFRCDPISEHNRLYWYRQTLGQGPEFLTYFQNEAQLEKSRLLSDRFSAERPKGSFSTLEIQRTEQGDSAMYLCASSRGRLDTEAFFGQGTRLTVV.

The CDR3 reads CASSQPPIRLAGGPEQYF. The CDR3 DNA is TGCGCCAGCAGCCAACCCCCGATTCGACTAGCGGGGGGTCCGGAGCAGTACTTC. The chain combines TRBV4-1 with TRBJ2-7, with 13 bases that match TRBD2. The length of the CDR3 is 18 residues. V trimming: 2 bases; J trimming: 7 bases; junction bases outside the gene matches: 14. The germline CDR1 and CDR2 sequences are MGHRA and YSYEKL.

This clone was found once. The chain is built from TRBV24-1 and TRBJ2-1; the D gene is possibly TRBD1 (7 bases). V lost 0 bases to trimming and J lost 4 bases, with 12 bases between them. The CDR3 has 16 residues. Germline values: CDR1 KGHDR, CDR2 SFDVKD. CDR3 residues: CATSDLRAGGYNEQFF. In DNA form, the CDR3 reads TGTGCCACCAGTGATTTGAGGGCAGGGGGGTACAATGAGCAGTTCTTC.

The V call is TRBV7-9, the J call TRBJ1-2, with D hard to call. Trimming removed 3 bases at V and 5 bases at J, with 10 bases between. The CDR3 loop spans 13 amino acids. Germline V gene sequence: CDR1 SEHNR, CDR2 FQNEAQ (reference sequence). CDR3 bases: TGTGCCAGCAGCTTGAGTGGGCTTTATGGCTACACCTTC. As protein: CASSLSGLYGYTF.

The CDR3 DNA reads as TGTGCCAGCAGCCCACAGACAGGGGAGAACACTGAAGCTTTCTTT. Protein product: CASSPQTGENTEAFF. V usage is TRBV11-2 and J usage is TRBJ1-1; 8 positions match TRBD1. CDR1 is SGHAT and CDR2 is FQNNGV in the germline V gene. This CDR3 comprises 15 residues. V trimming: 5 bases; J trimming: 1 base; junction bases outside the gene matches: 6. The entire variable domain, with the rest obtained from reference TRBV11-2 and TRBJ1-1, is as follows: EAGVAQSPRYKIIEKRQSVAFWCNPISGHATLYWYQQILGQGPKLLIQFQNNGVVDDSQLPKDRFSAERLKGVDSTLKIQPAKLEDSAVYLCASSPQTGENTEAFFGQGTRLTVV.

This clone was seen a handful of times. This chain links TRBV4-1 with TRBJ2-7; 7 bases line up with TRBD1. Germline-derived CDR1 and CDR2 are MGHRA and YSYEKL. This CDR3 comprises 14 residues. J was trimmed by 0 bases and V by 5 bases; bases with no gene match: 4. As DNA, the CDR3 is TGCGCCAGCAGCAGGGACAGCACCTCCTACGAGCAGTACTTC. Translation: CASSRDSTSYEQYF.

The DNA of the CDR3 is TGTGCCAGCAGCCCTAGACAAGGCCGTCGGGAAAAACTGTTTTTT. This gives the protein CASSPRQGRREKLFF. The genes are TRBV5-4 and TRBJ1-4, with D unclear. Germline V gene sequence: CDR1 SGHNT, CDR2 YYREEE (reference sequence). The CDR3 covers 15 residues. V was pared by 4 bases and J by 8 bases, with 18 bases between.

The V call is TRBV11-2, the J call TRBJ2-1, with D perhaps matching TRBD2 (6 bases). V lost 3 bases and J 7 bases, leaving 19 bases between the germline ends. CDR1 is SGHAT, CDR2 FQNNGV, per germline. The CDR3 contains 16 residues. This chain's CDR3 is CASSLQTGTYGNEQFF. In DNA, the CDR3 is TGTGCCAGCAGCTTGCAAACCGGGACTTATGGGAATGAGCAGTTCTTC. The variable domain in full, with the rest retrieved from reference TRBV11-2 and TRBJ2-1, is EAGVAQSPRYKIIEKRQSVAFWCNPISGHATLYWYQQILGQGPKLLIQFQNNGVVDDSQLPKDRFSAERLKGVDSTLKIQPAKLEDSAVYLCASSLQTGTYGNEQFFGPGTRLTVL.